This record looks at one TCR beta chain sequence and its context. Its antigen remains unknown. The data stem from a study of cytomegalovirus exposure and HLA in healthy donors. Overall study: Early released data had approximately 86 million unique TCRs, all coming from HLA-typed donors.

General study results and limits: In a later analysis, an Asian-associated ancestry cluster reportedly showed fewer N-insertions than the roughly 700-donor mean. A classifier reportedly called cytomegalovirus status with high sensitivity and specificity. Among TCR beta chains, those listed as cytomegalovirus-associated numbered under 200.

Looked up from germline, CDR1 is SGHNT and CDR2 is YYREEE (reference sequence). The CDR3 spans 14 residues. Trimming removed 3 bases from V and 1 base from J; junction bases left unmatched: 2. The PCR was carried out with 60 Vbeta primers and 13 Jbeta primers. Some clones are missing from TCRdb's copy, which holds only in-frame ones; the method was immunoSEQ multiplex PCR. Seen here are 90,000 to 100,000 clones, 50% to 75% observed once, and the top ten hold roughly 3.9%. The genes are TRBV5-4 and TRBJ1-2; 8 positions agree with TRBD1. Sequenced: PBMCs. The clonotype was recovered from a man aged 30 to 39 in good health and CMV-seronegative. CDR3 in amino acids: CASSSGQGNYGYTF. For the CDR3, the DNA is TGTGCCAGCAGCTCTGGACAGGGTAACTATGGCTACACCTTC.